The 9 T cell receptor beta chains presented below share a single source sample, sequenced in a study of blood T cell repertoires in COVID-19. The table came from immunoSEQ multiplex PCR; TCRdb's copy has only in-frame clones and leaves some out. The table records 430,000 or so clones, 88% of them present only once. The specimen was PBMCs or T cells enriched from blood (not recorded which). The receptors here all came from a woman aged 40 to 50 who had recovered from COVID-19.

The chain uses TRBV12-5 and TRBJ1-2, with 7 positions matching TRBD1. V gave up 9 bases and J gave up 8 bases; unmatched junction bases: 9. This CDR3 contains 12 residues. Per the germline V gene, CDR1 is LGHNT and CDR2 is FRNRAP. The CDR3 DNA sequence: TGTGCTAGCGGGACAGCCTCGGGCGGCTACACCTTC. This translates into CASGTASGGYTF. Full variable domain (missing parts from reference TRBV12-5 and TRBJ1-2): DARVTQTPRHKVTEMGQEVTMRCQPILGHNTVFWYRQTMMQGLELLAYFRNRAPLDDSGMPKDRFSAEMPDATLATLKIQPSEPRDSAVYFCASGTASGGYTFGSGTRLTVV.

The chain recombines TRBV25-1 with TRBJ1-1; no firm D call. CDR1 is MGHDK, CDR2 SYGVNS, per germline. This CDR3 has 13 amino acids. V dropped 5 bases and J dropped 12 bases, with 19 bases sitting between them. The CDR3 nucleotides read TGTGCCAGCAGTCCGACTCCTAATATCGGTACTTTCTTT. Translated: CASSPTPNIGTFF.

V gene TRBV4-2 combines with J gene TRBJ2-7; 8 positions match TRBD1. V shed 1 base and J 7 bases; nucleotides not matched to a gene: 6. Looked up from germline, CDR1 is LGHNA and CDR2 is YNFKEQ. CDR3 length: 14 amino acids. The CDR3 DNA sequence: TGTGCCAGCAGCCAAGTTGGACAGGGTCGGGAGCAGTACTTC. It translates to CASSQVGQGREQYF.

This clone was observed a handful of times. The V and J genes are TRBV5-4 and TRBJ1-4, with 9 bases aligning to TRBD1. The CDR3 spans 17 residues. Germline-derived CDR1 and CDR2 are SGHNT and YYREEE (reference sequence). Trimming at V came to 5 bases and at J to 8 bases, leaving 16 bases not matched to a gene. The CDR3 DNA sequence: TGTGCCAGCAGTCGTGGTGGCGGGACAGGGTTAAACGAAAAACTGTTTTTT. Translation gives CASSRGGGTGLNEKLFF.

V and J are TRBV5-6 and TRBJ1-5; D is ambiguous. The CDR3 runs 14 residues. Germline CDR1 SGHDT, CDR2 YYEEEE. With 2 bases removed from V and 11 bases from J, the gap between germline ends came to 17 bases. The CDR3 nucleotides read TGTGCCAGCAGCTTTCAAGGCTCACCCGGGGCCCAGCATTTT. Translated, it gives CASSFQGSPGAQHF.

The genes are TRBV4-3 and TRBJ2-7; TRBD2 matches at 10 bases. In germline, CDR1 is LGHNA, CDR2 YSLEER. V dropped 4 bases and J dropped 3; count of bases not matched to a gene: 9. The CDR3 length is 16 residues. CDR3 amino acids: CASSRSTSGDLYEQYF. DNA for the CDR3: TGCGCCAGCAGCCGATCTACTAGCGGGGATCTCTACGAGCAGTACTTC.

This chain joins TRBV5-1 and TRBJ1-6; the D is unclear. The CDR3 consists of 15 residues. Germline V CDR1 and CDR2: SGHRS, YFSETQ. Trimming removed 0 bases from V and 9 bases from J, with 13 bases in between. This CDR3 is CASSLASESRSPLHF. Here the CDR3 DNA reads TGCGCCAGCAGCTTGGCCTCGGAGTCTCGTTCACCCCTCCACTTT.

The CDR3 DNA sequence: TGTGCCACCCGCCGAGGGAGGGGACCCGATGAGCAGTTCTTC. Its protein is CATRRGRGPDEQFF. The rearrangement joins TRBV24-1 to TRBJ2-1; 7 bases fit TRBD2. The ends lost 9 bases at V and 8 bases at J; junction bases unmatched: 12. Germline loops: CDR1 KGHDR, CDR2 SFDVKD. The CDR3 totals 14 residues.

This clone has a single count. The genes are TRBV7-2 and TRBJ1-6, with TRBD1 matching 9 bases. Per germline, CDR1 SGHTA and CDR2 FQGNSA. With 6 bases clipped from V and 3 bases from J, the junction kept 9 bases outside the gene matches. The CDR3 loop spans 17 amino acids. The DNA for the CDR3 is TGTGCCAGCAGTCAAGGACAGGGGCATTTCTATAATTCACCCCTCCACTTT. Encoded protein: CASSQGQGHFYNSPLHF.